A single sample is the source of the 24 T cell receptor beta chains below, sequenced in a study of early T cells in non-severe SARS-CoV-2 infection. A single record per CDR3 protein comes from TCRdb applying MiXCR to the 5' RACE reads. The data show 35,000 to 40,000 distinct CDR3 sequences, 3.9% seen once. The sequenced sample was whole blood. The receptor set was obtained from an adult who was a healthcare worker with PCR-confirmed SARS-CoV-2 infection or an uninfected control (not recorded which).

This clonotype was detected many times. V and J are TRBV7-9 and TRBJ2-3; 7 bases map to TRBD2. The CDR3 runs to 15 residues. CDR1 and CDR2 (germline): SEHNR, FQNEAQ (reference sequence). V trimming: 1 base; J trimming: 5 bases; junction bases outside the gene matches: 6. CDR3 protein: CASSLGGGSQDTQYF. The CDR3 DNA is TGTGCCAGCAGCTTAGGAGGCGGGAGCCAAGATACGCAGTATTTT. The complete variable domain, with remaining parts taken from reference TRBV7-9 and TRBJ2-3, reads DTGVSQNPRHKITKRGQNVTFRCDPISEHNRLYWYRQTLGQGPEFLTYFQNEAQLEKSRLLSDRFSAERPKGSFSTLEIQRTEQGDSAMYLCASSLGGGSQDTQYFGPGTRLTVL.

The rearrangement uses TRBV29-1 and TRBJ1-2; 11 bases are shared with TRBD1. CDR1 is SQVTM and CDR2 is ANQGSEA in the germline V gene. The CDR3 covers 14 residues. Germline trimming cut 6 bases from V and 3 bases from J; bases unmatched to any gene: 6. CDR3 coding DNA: TGCAGCGTCGCGGACAGGGGGCGCTACTATGGCTACACCTTC. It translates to CSVADRGRYYGYTF.

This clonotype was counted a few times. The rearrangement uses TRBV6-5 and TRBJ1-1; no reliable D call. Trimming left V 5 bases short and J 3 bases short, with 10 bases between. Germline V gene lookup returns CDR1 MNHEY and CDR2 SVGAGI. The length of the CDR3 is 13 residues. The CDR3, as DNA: TGTGCCAGCAGTGTGGATCCTTACACTGAAGCTTTCTTT. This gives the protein CASSVDPYTEAFF.

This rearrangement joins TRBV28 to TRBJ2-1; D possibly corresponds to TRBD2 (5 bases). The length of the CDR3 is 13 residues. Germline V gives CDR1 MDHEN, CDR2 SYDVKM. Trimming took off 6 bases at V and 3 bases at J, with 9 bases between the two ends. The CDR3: CASSLRDYNEQFF. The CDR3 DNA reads TGTGCCAGCAGCCTCCGGGACTACAATGAGCAGTTCTTC.

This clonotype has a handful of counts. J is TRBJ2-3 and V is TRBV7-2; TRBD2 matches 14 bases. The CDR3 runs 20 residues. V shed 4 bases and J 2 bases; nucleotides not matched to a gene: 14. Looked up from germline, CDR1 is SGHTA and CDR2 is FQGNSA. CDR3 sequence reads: CASSSNRNRLAGGPTDTQYF. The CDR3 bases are TGTGCCAGCAGCTCCAACAGAAACCGACTAGCGGGAGGGCCCACAGATACGCAGTATTTT.

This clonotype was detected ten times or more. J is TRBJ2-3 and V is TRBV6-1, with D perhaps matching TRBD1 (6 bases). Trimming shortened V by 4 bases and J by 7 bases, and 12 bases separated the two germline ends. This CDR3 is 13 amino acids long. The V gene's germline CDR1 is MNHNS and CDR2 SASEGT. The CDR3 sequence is CASSVTGMNTQYF. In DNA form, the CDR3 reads TGTGCCAGCAGTGTGACAGGAATGAATACGCAGTATTTT.

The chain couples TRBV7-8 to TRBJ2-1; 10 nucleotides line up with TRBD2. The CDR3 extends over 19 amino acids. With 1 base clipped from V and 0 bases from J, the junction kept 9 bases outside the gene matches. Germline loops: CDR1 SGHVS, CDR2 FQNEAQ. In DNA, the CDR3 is TGTGCCAGCAGCTTAGGCCTAGCGGGAGCGTTGAGCTCCTACAATGAGCAGTTCTTC. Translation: CASSLGLAGALSSYNEQFF. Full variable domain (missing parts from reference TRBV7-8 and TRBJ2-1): GAGVSQSPRYKVAKRGQDVALRCDPISGHVSLFWYQQALGQGPEFLTYFQNEAQLDKSGLPSDRFFAERPEGSVSTLKIQRTQQEDSAVYLCASSLGLAGALSSYNEQFFGPGTRLTVL.

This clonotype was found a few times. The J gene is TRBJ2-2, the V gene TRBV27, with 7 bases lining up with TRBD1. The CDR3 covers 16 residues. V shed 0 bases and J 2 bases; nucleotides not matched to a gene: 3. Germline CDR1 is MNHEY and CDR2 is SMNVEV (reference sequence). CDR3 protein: CASSLSGTANTGELFF. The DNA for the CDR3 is TGTGCCAGCAGTTTATCCGGGACAGCTAACACCGGGGAGCTGTTTTTT.

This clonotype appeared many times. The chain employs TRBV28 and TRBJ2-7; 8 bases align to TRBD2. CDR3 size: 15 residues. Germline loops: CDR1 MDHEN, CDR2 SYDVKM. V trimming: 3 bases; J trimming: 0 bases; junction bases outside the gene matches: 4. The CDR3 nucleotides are TGTGCCAGCAGTTTTGAAGCGGGAGCCTCCTACGAGCAGTACTTC. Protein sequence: CASSFEAGASYEQYF.

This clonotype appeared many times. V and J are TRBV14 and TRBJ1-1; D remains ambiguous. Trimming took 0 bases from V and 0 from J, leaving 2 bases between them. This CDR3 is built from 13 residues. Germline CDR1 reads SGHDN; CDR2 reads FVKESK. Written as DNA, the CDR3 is TGTGCCAGCAGCCAAGAACTGAACACTGAAGCTTTCTTT. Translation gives CASSQELNTEAFF.

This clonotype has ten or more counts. The CDR3: CASSSSPTGPFNQPQHF. Written as DNA, the CDR3 is TGTGCCAGCAGTTCCTCCCCCACAGGACCCTTCAATCAGCCCCAGCATTTT. The chain couples TRBV27 to TRBJ1-5, with a tentative D call TRBD1 (5 bases). This CDR3 contains 17 residues. The germline CDR1 and CDR2 sequences are MNHEY and SMNVEV (reference sequence). V dropped 4 bases and J dropped 3 bases, with 19 bases sitting between them.

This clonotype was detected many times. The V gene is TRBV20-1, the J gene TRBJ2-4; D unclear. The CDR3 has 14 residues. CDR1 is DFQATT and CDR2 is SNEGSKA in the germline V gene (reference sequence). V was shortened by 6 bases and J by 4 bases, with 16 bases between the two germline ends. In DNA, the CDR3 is TGCAGTGCCCCCGTCCTACAAGGGAAAAACATTCAGTACTTC. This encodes CSAPVLQGKNIQYF.

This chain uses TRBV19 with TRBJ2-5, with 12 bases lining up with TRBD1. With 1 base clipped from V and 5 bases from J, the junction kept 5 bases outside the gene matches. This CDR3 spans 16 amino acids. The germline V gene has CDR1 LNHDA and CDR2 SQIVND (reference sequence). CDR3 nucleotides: TGTGCCAGTAGTATAGTCCCGGGACAGGGGGCCGAGACCCAGTACTTC. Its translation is CASSIVPGQGAETQYF.

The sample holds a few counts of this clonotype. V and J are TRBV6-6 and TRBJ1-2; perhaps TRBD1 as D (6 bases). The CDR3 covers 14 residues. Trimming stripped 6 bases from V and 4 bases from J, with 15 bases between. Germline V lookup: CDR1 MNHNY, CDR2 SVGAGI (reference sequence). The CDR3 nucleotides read TGTGCCAGCAGACCCCCGGGGGGCGGCTATGGCTACACCTTC. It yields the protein CASRPPGGGYGYTF.

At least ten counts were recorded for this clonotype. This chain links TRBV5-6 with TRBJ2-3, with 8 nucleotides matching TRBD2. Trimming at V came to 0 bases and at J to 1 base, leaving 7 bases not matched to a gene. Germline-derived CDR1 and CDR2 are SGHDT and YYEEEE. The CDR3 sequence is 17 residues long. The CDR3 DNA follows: TGTGCCAGCAGCTTGGCGGGAGGGCCATCCCGCACAGATACGCAGTATTTT. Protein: CASSLAGGPSRTDTQYF.

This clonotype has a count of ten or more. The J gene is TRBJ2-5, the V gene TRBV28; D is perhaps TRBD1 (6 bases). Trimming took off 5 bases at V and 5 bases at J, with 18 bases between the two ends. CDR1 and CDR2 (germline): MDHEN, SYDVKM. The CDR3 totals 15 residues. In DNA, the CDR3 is TGTGCCAGCAGTCCGAACCCAACAGGGATCGAGACCCAGTACTTC. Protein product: CASSPNPTGIETQYF.

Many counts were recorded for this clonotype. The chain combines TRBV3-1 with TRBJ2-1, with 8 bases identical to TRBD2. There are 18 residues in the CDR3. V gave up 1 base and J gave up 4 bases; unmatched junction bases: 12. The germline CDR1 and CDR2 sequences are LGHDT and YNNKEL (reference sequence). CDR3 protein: CASSQGATGGTRYNEQFF. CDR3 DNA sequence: TGTGCCAGCAGCCAAGGGGCGACGGGAGGGACCCGGTACAATGAGCAGTTCTTC.

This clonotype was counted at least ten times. Written as DNA, the CDR3 is TGTGCCAGTAGTCTCAGACAGGACTACGAGCAGTACTTC. Amino acid sequence: CASSLRQDYEQYF. The genes are TRBV19 and TRBJ2-7; possible D gene TRBD1, 6 bases. The CDR3 is 13 residues long. V gave up 5 bases and J gave up 3 bases, with 11 bases separating them. The V gene's germline CDR1 is LNHDA and CDR2 SQIVND (reference sequence).

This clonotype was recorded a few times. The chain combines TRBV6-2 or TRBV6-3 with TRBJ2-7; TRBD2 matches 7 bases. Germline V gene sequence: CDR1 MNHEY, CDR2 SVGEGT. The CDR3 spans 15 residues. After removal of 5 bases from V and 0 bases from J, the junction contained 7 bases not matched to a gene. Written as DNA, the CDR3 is TGTGCCAGCAGTGGGGAGGGCCGCCGCTCCTACGAGCAGTACTTC. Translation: CASSGEGRRSYEQYF.

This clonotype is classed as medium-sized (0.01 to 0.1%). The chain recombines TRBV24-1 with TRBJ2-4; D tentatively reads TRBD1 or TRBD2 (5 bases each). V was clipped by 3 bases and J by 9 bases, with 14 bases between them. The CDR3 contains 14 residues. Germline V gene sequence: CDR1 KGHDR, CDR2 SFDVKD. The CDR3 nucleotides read TGTGCCACCAGTGATCCCCTGAGGGGTGGCATTCAGTACTTC. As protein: CATSDPLRGGIQYF.

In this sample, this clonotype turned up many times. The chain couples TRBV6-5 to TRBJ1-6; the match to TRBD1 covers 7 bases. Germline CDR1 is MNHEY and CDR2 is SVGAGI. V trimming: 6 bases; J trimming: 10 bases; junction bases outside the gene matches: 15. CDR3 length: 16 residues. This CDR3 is CASSRLTQGLESPLHF. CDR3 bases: TGTGCCAGCAGCCGACTTACACAGGGGCTGGAGTCACCCCTCCACTTT.

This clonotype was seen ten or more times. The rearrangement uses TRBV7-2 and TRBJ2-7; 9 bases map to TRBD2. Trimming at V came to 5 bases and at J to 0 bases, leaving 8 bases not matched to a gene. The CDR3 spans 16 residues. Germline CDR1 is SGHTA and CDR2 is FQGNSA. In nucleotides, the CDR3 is TGTGCCAGCAGCACCCCGGGACTAGCAAGCTCCTACGAGCAGTACTTC. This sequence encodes CASSTPGLASSYEQYF.

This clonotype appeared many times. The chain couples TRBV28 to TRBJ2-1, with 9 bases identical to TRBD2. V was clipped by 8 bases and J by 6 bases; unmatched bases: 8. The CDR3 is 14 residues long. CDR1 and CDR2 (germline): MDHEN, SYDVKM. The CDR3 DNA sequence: TGTGCCAGCCTTGGACTAGCGCGGTTCAATGAGCAGTTCTTC. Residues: CASLGLARFNEQFF. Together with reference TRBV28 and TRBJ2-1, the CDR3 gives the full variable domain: DVKVTQSSRYLVKRTGEKVFLECVQDMDHENMFWYRQDPGLGLRLIYFSYDVKMKEKGDIPEGYSVSREKKERFSLILESASTNQTSMYLCASLGLARFNEQFFGPGTRLTVL.

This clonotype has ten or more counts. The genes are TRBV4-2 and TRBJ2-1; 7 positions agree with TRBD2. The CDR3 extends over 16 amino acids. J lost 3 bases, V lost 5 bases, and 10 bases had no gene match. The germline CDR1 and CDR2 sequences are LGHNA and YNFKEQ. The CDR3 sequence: CASSSKYGGNYNEQFF. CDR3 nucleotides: TGTGCCAGCAGCTCCAAGTACGGGGGGAACTACAATGAGCAGTTCTTC.